This TCR beta chain was identified during a study of a mutant IDH1 vaccine in newly diagnosed glioma. Time point in this sample: week 5, during vaccination. Each vaccine dose was 300 ug of mutant IDH1 20-mer peptide, with topical imiquimod. Details on this clone: Its antigen is as yet unknown.

Only in-frame clones appear in the TCRdb table, and some are missing; sequencing was by immunoSEQ multiplex PCR. The sample contains over 45,000 clones, roughly four fifths of which appear only once. Germline-derived CDR1 and CDR2 are SGDLS and YYNGEE. V was clipped by 0 bases and J by 1 base, with 9 bases between them. The CDR3 is made up of 15 amino acids. The chain employs TRBV9 and TRBJ2-3; D is unresolved. The clonotype was recovered from a man aged 25 to 45 with glioma. Specimen: PBMCs, collected from a glioma patient whose treatment included an IDH1 peptide vaccine. This CDR3 is CASSVAGDGTDTQYF. The CDR3 nucleotides read TGTGCCAGCAGCGTAGCAGGCGACGGCACAGATACGCAGTATTTT.